This TCR beta chain was retrieved from a study of blood T cell repertoires in COVID-19. In the study overall: Acute-phase and convalescent COVID-19 samples originated in the United States, Italy and Spain. From T cells, B-cell-depleted T cells, or PBMCs came the material, which was cDNA or gDNA.

Trimming pared 0 bases from V and 10 bases from J, leaving 11 bases between. The CDR3 consists of 13 residues. Germline CDR1 reads SGHNT; CDR2 reads YYREEE (reference sequence). Per the study methods: It was from reference gene primer amplification that nucleated cell counts were estimated. Data came from immunoSEQ multiplex PCR; TCRdb stores just in-frame clones and leaves some out. That table supplies the V and J calls and clone size; D and trimming were determined from the DNA. Found here are more than 200,000 clones, roughly nine tenths of them singletons; the top ten hold less than 0.75%. This rearrangement joins TRBV5-4 to TRBJ1-5; D might be TRBD1 (5 bases). The sample comprised peripheral blood. This clonotype originated in a man in his forties with acute or convalescent COVID-19. CDR3: CASSLGWGGPQHF. In DNA form, the CDR3 reads TGTGCCAGCAGCTTGGGATGGGGCGGACCCCAGCATTTT.